The 30 T cell receptor beta chains presented below share a single source sample, sequenced in a study of cytomegalovirus exposure and HLA in healthy donors (dated by TCRdb to the late 2010s). Libraries were prepared through the immunoSEQ multiplex PCR assay. The multiplex PCR relied on a mix of 60 forward primers for TCR Vbeta segments and 13 reverse primers for TCR Jbeta segments. TCRdb obtained this table from immuneACCESS and retained in-frame rearrangements with V and J assigned. These tables miss some clones; where compared with another copy, unresolved V genes account for less than half of the shortfall, and the remainder is unexplained. Present in this sample are under 150,000 clones, over 55% of which were seen just once. About 8.5% of the sample is held by the ten biggest clonotypes. Sample: PBMCs. The receptors were gathered from a man between 18 and 29 years old in good health and CMV-seropositive.

This clone was recorded a few times. The rearrangement links TRBV27 to TRBJ2-1; perhaps TRBD1 as D (6 bases). The CDR3 spans 12 residues. The germline V gene encodes CDR1 MNHEY and CDR2 SMNVEV (reference sequence). The V gene lost 5 bases and the J gene lost 9 bases, with 11 bases spanning the gap. This CDR3 is CASSPQGLEQFF. The CDR3 DNA reads as TGTGCCAGCAGTCCCCAGGGGCTTGAGCAGTTCTTC.

This clone appeared a few times. This chain uses TRBV4-1 with TRBJ1-4; D is uncertain. Trimming took off 3 bases at V and 8 bases at J, with 19 bases between the two ends. Germline values: CDR1 MGHRA, CDR2 YSYEKL. CDR3 length: 16 amino acids. The CDR3 region is CASSQNLEPGSEKLFF. In nucleotides, the CDR3 is TGCGCCAGCAGCCAGAATCTGGAACCCGGGTCCGAAAAACTGTTTTTT.

V usage is TRBV25-1 and J usage is TRBJ2-1; TRBD2 agrees at 8 bases. This CDR3 contains 15 residues. CDR1 is MGHDK, CDR2 SYGVNS, per germline. The V segment lost 3 bases and the J segment 2 bases; nucleotides outside the gene matches: 3. CDR3: CASSEAGGAYNEQFF. CDR3 sequence (DNA): TGTGCCAGCAGTGAGGCGGGGGGCGCCTACAATGAGCAGTTCTTC.

The chain is built from TRBV10-2 and TRBJ1-1, with TRBD1 as a possible D gene (5 bases). This CDR3 is 16 amino acids long. Germline V gene data show CDR1 as WSHSY and CDR2 as SAAADI. Trimming pared 0 bases from V and 5 bases from J, leaving 16 bases between. In DNA form, the CDR3 reads TGCGCCAGCAGTGAGTCGCAGGGCCCTCTAAGGACTGAAGCTTTCTTT. Protein sequence: CASSESQGPLRTEAFF.

The chain joins TRBV6-6 to TRBJ1-2, with 8 bases matching TRBD1. The germline V gene has CDR1 MNHNY and CDR2 SVGAGI (reference sequence). Trimming at V came to 5 bases and at J to 6 bases, leaving 8 bases not matched to a gene. CDR3 length: 14 amino acids. The CDR3 DNA reads as TGTGCCAGCAGTCGGACAGGGACCATTCATGGCTACACCTTC. Its translation: CASSRTGTIHGYTF.

The chain recombines TRBV7-9 with TRBJ2-3, with D tentatively TRBD1 (6 bases). CDR3 length equals 15 residues. Germline V gene sequence: CDR1 SEHNR, CDR2 FQNEAQ (reference sequence). V lost 6 bases, J lost 2 bases, and 15 bases lay in between. The CDR3 nucleotides are TGTGCCAGCAGTGAAACCAGGGGTTACACAGATACGCAGTATTTT. Translating it yields CASSETRGYTDTQYF.

The CDR3 sequence is CASSQGLAGGLGETQYF. CDR3 bases: TGCGCCAGCAGCCAAGGACTAGCGGGGGGGCTGGGGGAGACCCAGTACTTC. J is TRBJ2-5 and V is TRBV4-1; 14 bases fit TRBD2. The CDR3 has 17 residues. V trimming: 1 base; J trimming: 5 bases; junction bases outside the gene matches: 6. Per germline, CDR1 MGHRA and CDR2 YSYEKL.

J is TRBJ1-1 and V is TRBV6-1; 8 bases are a match to TRBD1. V was clipped by 5 bases and J by 7 bases; unmatched bases: 9. The CDR3 covers 14 residues. Germline CDR1 and CDR2: MNHNS and SASEGT. CDR3 nucleotides: TGTGCCAGCAGTCGCACCGGGACAGGAGGTGAAGCTTTCTTT. Encoded protein: CASSRTGTGGEAFF.

The rearrangement uses TRBV28 and TRBJ1-1, with unresolved D. CDR1 is MDHEN, CDR2 SYDVKM, per germline. The length of the CDR3 is 14 residues. V was pared by 0 bases and J by 2 bases, with 7 bases between. The CDR3 region is CASSLWGANTEAFF. CDR3 nucleotide sequence: TGTGCCAGCAGTTTATGGGGAGCAAACACTGAAGCTTTCTTT.

The V gene is TRBV13, the J gene TRBJ2-1, with 8 nucleotides matching TRBD2. V dropped 4 bases and J dropped 7; count of bases not matched to a gene: 15. Germline loops: CDR1 PRHDT, CDR2 FYEKMQ (reference sequence). The CDR3 has 17 amino acids. CDR3 amino acids: CASSSPPAGDPENEQFF. The CDR3, as DNA: TGTGCCAGCAGCTCCCCCCCAGCGGGGGACCCGGAAAATGAGCAGTTCTTC.

This clone has a single count. The chain combines TRBV4-1 with TRBJ2-5; maybe TRBD1 (6 bases). Germline V gene sequence: CDR1 MGHRA, CDR2 YSYEKL. V shed 0 bases and J shed 4 bases, with 18 bases lying between them. The CDR3 contains 17 residues. Here the CDR3 DNA reads TGCGCCAGCAGCCAAGATGGCAGGGGCAGGGCAAGAGAGACCCAGTACTTC. Protein sequence: CASSQDGRGRARETQYF.

The chain links TRBV19 to TRBJ1-1; 8 bases agree with TRBD1. CDR1 is LNHDA and CDR2 is SQIVND in the germline V gene (reference sequence). With V trimmed by 4 bases and J by 3 bases, 4 bases remained unmatched. The CDR3 spans 14 residues. The CDR3 bases are TGTGCCAGTAGTACCGGACAGGGTCACACTGAAGCTTTCTTT. The encoded protein is CASSTGQGHTEAFF. Full variable domain (remainder filled in from reference TRBV19 and TRBJ1-1): DGGITQSPKYLFRKEGQNVTLSCEQNLNHDAMYWYRQDPGQGLRLIYYSQIVNDFQKGDIAEGYSVSREKKESFPLTVTSAQKNPTAFYLCASSTGQGHTEAFFGQGTRLTVV.

The chain has TRBV6-5 and TRBJ1-1; 7 bases fit TRBD1. This CDR3 has 15 residues. V dropped 7 bases and J dropped 4; count of bases not matched to a gene: 12. Germline V lookup: CDR1 MNHEY, CDR2 SVGAGI. The CDR3 nucleotides are TGTGCCAGCATTAGACAGGGTAAACCTTCCACTGAAGCTTTCTTT. It translates to CASIRQGKPSTEAFF.

This clone was seen a single time. This chain links TRBV6-1 with TRBJ1-1; 8 nucleotides align to TRBD1. Germline-derived CDR1 and CDR2 are MNHNS and SASEGT. The CDR3 totals 14 residues. J lost 7 bases, V lost 4 bases, and 8 bases had no gene match. Written as DNA, the CDR3 is TGTGCCAGCAGTGCCGGGACAGGCAAAGGTGAAGCTTTCTTT. Residues: CASSAGTGKGEAFF.

Only a few counts were recorded for this clone. V gene TRBV5-1 combines with J gene TRBJ2-3; possibly TRBD1 for D (6 bases). Germline V gene sequence: CDR1 SGHRS, CDR2 YFSETQ. This CDR3 region has 17 residues. V lost 4 bases and J 3 bases, leaving 21 bases between the germline ends. CDR3 coding DNA: TGCGCCAGCAGCACCCTGGACAGTCCCATGGGGACAGATACGCAGTATTTT. Amino acids: CASSTLDSPMGTDTQYF. The whole variable domain, filled in from reference TRBV5-1 and TRBJ2-3, reads KAGVTQTPRYLIKTRGQQVTLSCSPISGHRSVSWYQQTPGQGLQFLFEYFSETQRNKGNFPGRFSGRQFSNSRSEMNVSTLELGDSALYLCASSTLDSPMGTDTQYFGPGTRLTVL.

This clone was seen more than once but under ten times. The gene calls are TRBV2 and TRBJ1-5; 7 bases match TRBD1. This CDR3 contains 18 residues. CDR1 and CDR2 from the germline V gene are SNHLY and FYNNEI. The junction had 17 bases not matched to a gene; V was cut back by 6 bases and J by 3 bases. The CDR3 DNA is TGTGCCAGCAGCTCTGCGACAGGGAGTTACCCGATCAATCAGCCCCAGCATTTT. This codes for CASSSATGSYPINQPQHF.

This clone was picked up one time. V usage is TRBV29-1 and J usage is TRBJ2-3, with 9 bases matching TRBD1. The trim removed 6 bases at V and 4 bases at J, leaving 5 bases unmatched. Looked up from germline, CDR1 is SQVTM and CDR2 is ANQGSEA. This CDR3 has 13 amino acids. The CDR3, as DNA: TGCAGCGTCCCCGGGACAGGGTCAGATACGCAGTATTTT. Translating gives CSVPGTGSDTQYF.

The V call is TRBV4-2, the J call TRBJ2-7, with 12 bases lining up with TRBD2. The CDR3 totals 21 residues. CDR1 LGHNA and CDR2 YNFKEQ come from the germline V gene. V was clipped by 1 base and J by 6 bases; unmatched bases: 22. The CDR3 reads CASSQVWAPSGGAGRASEQYF. In nucleotides, the CDR3 is TGTGCCAGCAGCCAAGTCTGGGCGCCTAGCGGGGGGGCCGGGAGGGCAAGCGAGCAGTACTTC.

This clone was found once. The chain carries TRBV7-9 and TRBJ2-7; D is uncertain. The CDR3 covers 13 residues. V lost 0 bases, J lost 8 bases, and 11 bases lay in between. Per germline, CDR1 SEHNR and CDR2 FQNEAQ (reference sequence). For the CDR3, the DNA is TGTGCCAGCAGCTTAGCCGCCTTACATCAGCAGTACTTC. Its translation is CASSLAALHQQYF.

This clone appeared a few times. This chain links TRBV5-8 with TRBJ1-1, with D hard to call. The germline gives CDR1 SGHTS, CDR2 YDEGEE. V gave up 0 bases and J gave up 1 base, with 7 bases separating them. The CDR3 is made up of 14 amino acids. CDR3 DNA sequence: TGTGCCAGCAGCTTGGGGCAGGAGAACACTGAAGCTTTCTTT. Protein sequence: CASSLGQENTEAFF.

V and J are TRBV10-1 and TRBJ1-6; 9 nucleotides align to TRBD1. The CDR3 runs to 14 residues. With V trimmed by 9 bases and J by 8 bases, 8 bases remained unmatched. Per germline, CDR1 WNHNN and CDR2 SYGVQD (reference sequence). The CDR3 reads CASGQGNKDSPLHF. CDR3 bases: TGCGCCAGTGGACAGGGGAACAAGGATTCACCCCTCCACTTT.

The chain employs TRBV5-6 and TRBJ2-5, with TRBD2 identical over 7 bases. Germline CDR1 is SGHDT and CDR2 is YYEEEE. The CDR3 runs to 14 residues. Trimming took 4 bases from V and 2 from J; bases not matched to a gene: 5. The CDR3 is CASSGWGGQETQYF. The DNA for the CDR3 is TGTGCCAGCAGCGGGTGGGGGGGTCAAGAGACCCAGTACTTC.

On this clone itself: A junction boundary mismatches the germline segment, possibly from a read error. Other DNA sequences in this sample translate to the same CDR3. The chain has TRBV13 and TRBJ2-3; 12 nucleotides agree with TRBD2. The CDR3 contains 18 residues. From germline, CDR1 is PRHDT and CDR2 FYEKMQ (reference sequence). The CDR3 loop reads CASSLGLSSGGDTDTQYF. DNA of the CDR3: TGTGCCAGCAGCTTAGGTCTTTCTAGCGGGGGGGACACAGACACGCAGTATTTT.

This chain joins TRBV11-2 and TRBJ2-7; 8 bases align to TRBD1. The CDR3 contains 15 residues. The V and J ends lost 3 bases and 1 base, in that order; junction bases with no gene match: 5. The germline V gene encodes CDR1 SGHAT and CDR2 FQNNGV. The CDR3 loop is CASSFFGQGSYEQYF. The CDR3 DNA sequence: TGTGCCAGCAGCTTTTTTGGACAGGGATCCTACGAGCAGTACTTC.

The chain links TRBV11-2 to TRBJ2-5, with TRBD1 as a possible D gene (6 bases). V lost 5 bases to trimming and J lost 1 base, with 11 bases between them. Germline CDR1 SGHAT, CDR2 FQNNGV. The CDR3 consists of 14 residues. Here the CDR3 reads CASSPGQFQETQYF. The CDR3 DNA sequence: TGTGCCAGCAGCCCTGGACAGTTCCAAGAGACCCAGTACTTC.

V and J are TRBV6-4 and TRBJ1-6; 9 nucleotides line up with TRBD1. Germline V lookup: CDR1 MRHNA, CDR2 SNTAGT. This CDR3 is built from 15 residues. V lost 3 bases to trimming and J lost 5 bases; unmatched junction nucleotides: 2. The CDR3 DNA is TGTGCCAGCAGTGAAGGGACAGGGCATAATTCACCCCTCCACTTT. Residues: CASSEGTGHNSPLHF.

The gene calls are TRBV5-4 and TRBJ1-2; 7 bases fit TRBD1. Germline loops: CDR1 SGHNT, CDR2 YYREEE (reference sequence). This CDR3 has 16 amino acids. J was trimmed by 2 bases and V by 1 base; bases with no gene match: 8. DNA for the CDR3: TGTGCCAGCAGCTTGTTGAAGGGGGCAGGGAACTATGGCTACACCTTC. Amino acid sequence: CASSLLKGAGNYGYTF. Full variable domain (outside the CDR3, taken from reference TRBV5-4 and TRBJ1-2): ETGVTQSPTHLIKTRGQQVTLRCSSQSGHNTVSWYQQALGQGPQFIFQYYREEENGRGNFPPRFSGLQFPNYSSELNVNALELDDSALYLCASSLLKGAGNYGYTFGSGTRLTVV.

A remark on this clone: The sample holds other DNA sequences that translate to the same CDR3. The V call is TRBV29-1, the J call TRBJ1-4, with TRBD1 identical over 8 bases. This CDR3 is 13 amino acids long. The V gene end was trimmed by 6 bases and the J gene end by 8 bases; junction bases not matched to a gene: 8. CDR1 and CDR2 from the germline V gene are SQVTM and ANQGSEA. CDR3 nucleotide sequence: TGCAGCGTAGCAGGGGGCCTTAGCGAAAAACTGTTTTTT. Protein: CSVAGGLSEKLFF.

The rearrangement links TRBV5-5 to TRBJ2-7, with D perhaps TRBD1 (6 bases). CDR1 SGHKS and CDR2 YYEKEE come from the germline V gene (reference sequence). The length of the CDR3 is 14 residues. V gave up 4 bases and J gave up 3 bases, with 14 bases separating them. CDR3 DNA sequence: TGTGCCAGCAGCAGGACAGACCCTTTCTACGAGCAGTACTTC. Protein product: CASSRTDPFYEQYF.

The sample holds a few counts of this clone. The V and J genes are TRBV7-9 and TRBJ1-5, with 8 bases matching TRBD1. Per the germline V gene, CDR1 is SEHNR and CDR2 is FQNEAQ (reference sequence). J gave up 3 bases and V 5 bases, and 6 bases lay outside the gene matches. The CDR3 is made up of 15 amino acids. The DNA for the CDR3 is TGTGCCAGCAGCCTCCGGGACAGGCTCAATCAGCCCCAGCATTTT. Protein: CASSLRDRLNQPQHF. Full variable domain (outside the CDR3, taken from reference TRBV7-9 and TRBJ1-5): DTGVSQNPRHKITKRGQNVTFRCDPISEHNRLYWYRQTLGQGPEFLTYFQNEAQLEKSRLLSDRFSAERPKGSFSTLEIQRTEQGDSAMYLCASSLRDRLNQPQHFGDGTRLSIL.